This is a list of T cell receptor beta chains from one sample in a study of T-cell reconstitution after alpha-beta-depleted transplantation in children. One entry per CDR3 protein results from TCRdb running MiXCR on the PCR reads. The sample carries some 290,000 distinct CDR3 sequences, approximately 23% recorded once. The sample in question was PBMCs, mostly from graft donor cells, obtained 180 days after TCRalphabeta/CD19-depleted stem cell transplant. These TCRs come from a male patient under 18 who had a stem cell transplant for acute lymphoblastic leukemia, so the T cells may come from the graft donor. The CDR3 runs from the conserved cysteine through the conserved F or W. The order of the fields is V gene, clone size, J gene, D gene, CDR3 DNA, CDR3 protein. A D gene is named only where the DNA matches it firmly. Clone size is stated in some rows and not others, as once, few, many or a class when expanded.

>TRBV7-7|.|TRBJ1-1|.
TGTGCCAGCAGCCCGACCCAGGGAAGCACTGAAGCTTTCTTT
CASSPTQGSTEAFF
>TRBV18|.|TRBJ1-1|.
TGTGCCAGCTCACCACCGTACATGAACACTGAAGCTTTCTTT
CASSPPYMNTEAFF
>TRBV5-6|.|TRBJ2-7|.
TGTGCCAGCAGCTTGGCCCCAATCTACAGTTACGAGCAGTACTTC
CASSLAPIYSYEQYF
>TRBV7-9|.|TRBJ2-7|TRBD1
TGTGCCAGCAGCTGGGACAGAGGAGGCGAGCAGTACTTC
CASSWDRGGEQYF
>TRBV12-3/TRBV12-4|few|TRBJ2-5|.
TGTGCCAGCAGTTTAAGCTTTTACCAAGAGACCCAGTACTTC
CASSLSFYQETQYF
>TRBV7-9|.|TRBJ2-1|.
TGTGCCAGCAGCTTAACGGGATTCCTCCTTGAGCAGTTCTTC
CASSLTGFLLEQFF
>TRBV19|.|TRBJ2-7|.
TGTGCCAGCCGACAGGGAGGTGTCTACGAGCAGTACTTC
CASRQGGVYEQYF
>TRBV5-1|.|TRBJ2-1|.
TGCGCCAGCAGCTTGACTAATTCTAAGTACAATGAGCAGTTCTTC
CASSLTNSKYNEQFF
>TRBV27|many|TRBJ2-3|.
TGTGCCAGCAGTTTTAAACAGCCTAGCACAGATACGCAGTATTTT
CASSFKQPSTDTQYF
>TRBV4-1|few|TRBJ1-5|.
TGCGCCAGCAGCCAACTTCCACGGGGGGTTAGCAATCAGCCCCAGCATTTT
CASSQLPRGVSNQPQHF
>TRBV7-3|many|TRBJ2-3|.
TGTGCCAGCAGCTTAACCTACACAGATACGCAGTATTTT
CASSLTYTDTQYF
>TRBV5-1|few|TRBJ2-1|TRBD1
TGCGCCAGCAGCTTCTGGGACAGGGGTAATGAGCAGTTCTTC
CASSFWDRGNEQFF
>TRBV20-1|few|TRBJ2-1|TRBD2
TGCGGGGGCTCCCCTAGCGGGTTTTACAATGAGCAGTTCTTC
CGGSPSGFYNEQFF
>TRBV5-1|many|TRBJ1-5|.
TGCGCCAGCAGCTTGGATAGCAATCAGCCCCAGCATTTT
CASSLDSNQPQHF
>TRBV27|.|TRBJ1-1|.
TGTGCCAGCAGTTTATATAGATTGAACACTGAAGCTTTCTTT
CASSLYRLNTEAFF
>TRBV6-1|.|TRBJ2-1|.
TGTGCCACCAGGAAGGGGGAGGGCCCGTATGAGCAGTTCTTC
CATRKGEGPYEQFF
>TRBV15|many|TRBJ1-3|.
TGTGCCACCAGCAGCCATTCTTTCACCGGGACGGTGGTCTCTGGAAACACCATATATTTT
CATSSHSFTGTVVSGNTIYF
>TRBV10-3|few|TRBJ2-5|.
TGTGCCATCAGTGACAGGATGTACCAAGAGACCCAGTACTTC
CAISDRMYQETQYF
>TRBV28|.|TRBJ1-1|.
TGTGCCAGCAGTTATCCGGAGACCACTGAAGCTTTCTTT
CASSYPETTEAFF
>TRBV28|.|TRBJ2-7|TRBD1
TGTGCCAGCAGGGTGACAGGGGTTTCCTACGAGCAGTACTTC
CASRVTGVSYEQYF
>TRBV19|once|TRBJ1-2|.
TGTGCCAGTAGTGGGGTCATCGCAAGTGGCTACACCTTC
CASSGVIASGYTF
>TRBV7-8|once|TRBJ1-2|TRBD1
TGTGCCAGCAGCTTTGCGGACAGGGATTTGGGCTACACCTTC
CASSFADRDLGYTF
>TRBV20-1|few|TRBJ2-7|TRBD2
TGCAGTGCTAGAGATTCCGGACTAGGGGCTTATGAGCAGTACTTC
CSARDSGLGAYEQYF
>TRBV5-1|.|TRBJ1-1|TRBD1
TGCGCCAGCAGCCCTAGGACAGGGGCGAACACTGAAGCTTTCTTT
CASSPRTGANTEAFF
>TRBV6-1|few|TRBJ1-2|TRBD1
TGTGCCAGCAGGCCAGGGGGCAGCTATGGCTACACCTTC
CASRPGGSYGYTF
>TRBV7-9|.|TRBJ1-1|.
TGTGCCAGCAGCTTACCTCAAGCTTTCTTT
CASSLPQAFF
>TRBV6-5|.|TRBJ1-2|TRBD1
TGTGCCAGCACCACAGGGGTCGATGGCTACACCTTC
CASTTGVDGYTF
>TRBV27|.|TRBJ2-3|.
TGTACCAGACGGGCAGATACGCAGTATTTT
CTRRADTQYF
>TRBV20-1|.|TRBJ1-2|.
TGCAGTGCTACCCCCGGGACAAGGAAGGGGTTCTATGGCTACACCTTC
CSATPGTRKGFYGYTF
>TRBV7-3|few|TRBJ2-1|TRBD2
TGTGCCAGCACCCCTGGGATAGCGGGAGAGAGTGAGCAGTTCTTC
CASTPGIAGESEQFF
>TRBV6-5|.|TRBJ1-6|.
TGTGCCAGCAGTTTTGGGTTGTCCTATAATTCACCCCTCCACTTT
CASSFGLSYNSPLHF
>TRBV13|.|TRBJ2-7|TRBD2
TGTGCCAGCAGCTTAGTTCAGGGACTAGCCTCCTACGAGCAGTACTTC
CASSLVQGLASYEQYF
>TRBV18|few|TRBJ1-3|.
TGTGCCAGCTCATCGAACGCGGCCTTGCTGGACACCATATATTTT
CASSSNAALLDTIYF
>TRBV5-1|few|TRBJ2-7|.
TGCGCCAGCAGCTTGGGGGCGGGTGTTGGCTACGAGCAGTACTTC
CASSLGAGVGYEQYF
>TRBV5-1|few|TRBJ1-5|.
TGCGCCAGCAGCTTGGGGGGAATCCGGAATCAGCCCCAGCATTTT
CASSLGGIRNQPQHF